These 18 T cell receptor beta chains were sequenced from one sample in a study of blood T cells in healthy people across ages. Using a J-beta primer mix together with a sample-barcoded 5' primer, a second PCR was run for roughly 6 to 12 cycles. TCRdb fed the 5' RACE reads into MiXCR, producing one record per CDR3 protein. The table lists around 970,000 distinct CDR3 sequences, 45% to 60% of them singletons. The specimen was blood. Receptor source: a woman aged 55-69 years in good health.

The sample holds one count of this clonotype. CDR3 nucleotide sequence: TGCAGTGCTAGGCCCCCCGCGACAGTGGGGGATGGCTACACCTTC. It specifies CSARPPATVGDGYTF. This chain uses TRBV20-1 with TRBJ1-2; TRBD1 might be the D (5 bases). V lost 3 bases and J 6 bases, leaving 20 bases between the germline ends. The CDR3 sequence is 15 residues long. CDR1 and CDR2 (germline): DFQATT, SNEGSKA (reference sequence).

This clonotype appeared once. The germline gene is not matched at one end of the junction; a read error may be the cause. This chain connects TRBV14 to TRBJ2-7, with TRBD2 matching 7 bases. Germline V gene data show CDR1 as SGHDN and CDR2 as FVKESK. CDR3 size: 14 residues. CDR3: CASRQRGLTYEQYF. Here the CDR3 DNA reads TGTGCCAGCCGCCAGAGGGGACTAACCTACGAGCAGTACTTC.

V usage is TRBV28 and J usage is TRBJ2-5; TRBD2 is a possible D gene (5 bases). V was clipped by 6 bases and J by 1 base, with 18 bases between them. The CDR3 runs 16 residues. Germline-derived CDR1 and CDR2 are MDHEN and SYDVKM. The chain's CDR3 is CASSYLYREGQETQYF. DNA of the CDR3: TGTGCCAGCAGCTATCTGTACCGGGAAGGCCAAGAGACCCAGTACTTC.

The chain uses TRBV20-1 and TRBJ1-5; 10 bases are shared with TRBD1. Trimming removed 3 bases from V and 0 bases from J; junction bases left unmatched: 8. This CDR3 has 17 residues. Germline CDR1 is DFQATT and CDR2 is SNEGSKA (reference sequence). The CDR3 spells CSASRDRGYNSNQPQHF. CDR3 coding DNA: TGCAGTGCTAGCAGGGACAGGGGATACAATAGCAATCAGCCCCAGCATTTT.

This clonotype was counted only a few times. V and J are TRBV4-3 and TRBJ1-6; D not certain. Germline assignment: CDR1 LGHNA and CDR2 YSLEER. V dropped 4 bases and J dropped 15 bases, with 16 bases sitting between them. The CDR3 runs 13 residues. The CDR3 DNA follows: TGCGCCAGCAGCCGAGACTGGACCGACAACCTCCACTTT. This codes for CASSRDWTDNLHF.

This clonotype was counted between two and nine times. This chain links TRBV28 with TRBJ2-3; weak D call: TRBD1 (5 bases). Looked up from germline, CDR1 is MDHEN and CDR2 is SYDVKM. The CDR3 consists of 14 residues. V was shortened by 5 bases and J by 5 bases, with 14 bases between the two germline ends. This CDR3 is CASSRQSLGDTQYF. The DNA of the CDR3 is TGTGCCAGCAGTCGACAGTCCCTCGGAGATACGCAGTATTTT.

This clonotype was recorded a few times. The chain couples TRBV12-3 or TRBV12-4 to TRBJ1-2; no clear D gene. The ends were cut back, 4 bases at V and 7 bases at J, with 7 bases in the middle. The CDR3 covers 11 residues. CDR3 nucleotides: TGTGCCAGCAGTTGGCTGGGTGGCTACACCTTC. Protein product: CASSWLGGYTF.

The CDR3 loop reads CASSVNQRGGSYNEQYF. The DNA for the CDR3 is TGTGCCAGCAGCGTAAATCAGCGGGGGGGTTCCTACAATGAGCAGTACTTC. The V and J genes are TRBV9 and TRBJ2-1, with 10 bases matching TRBD2. The J call could be wrong; TRBJ2-7 is a better fit for the DNA end. In germline, CDR1 is SGDLS, CDR2 YYNGEE. CDR3 length: 17 residues.

V and J are TRBV21-1 and TRBJ2-5; the table's TRBD1 call for D was not verified on the DNA. TRBV21-1 is shown as a pseudogene. The CDR3 has 20 amino acids. The DNA for the CDR3 is TGTGCCAGCAGCAAAATCCCCGGCGTCACGGCCCACAGGGTCCACGAGACCCAGTACTTC. This sequence encodes CASSKIPGVTAHRVHETQYF.

This chain uses TRBV7-2 with TRBJ2-7; the D gene could be TRBD1 or TRBD2 (6 bases each). This CDR3 is 12 amino acids long. Germline V gene lookup returns CDR1 SGHTA and CDR2 FQGNSA. The V gene lost 7 bases and the J gene lost 5 bases, with 12 bases spanning the gap. CDR3 residues: CASNWGADEQYF. The CDR3 region has the DNA TGTGCCAGCAACTGGGGGGCCGACGAGCAGTACTTC. The full variable domain, with the rest looked up from reference TRBV7-2 and TRBJ2-7, is GAGVSQSPSNKVTEKGKDVELRCDPISGHTALYWYRQSLGQGLEFLIYFQGNSAPDKSGLPSDRFSAERTGGSVSTLTIQRTQQEDSAVYLCASNWGADEQYFGPGTRLTVT.

This clonotype was seen ten or more times. This chain joins TRBV7-2 and TRBJ2-5; 11 bases match TRBD2. The CDR3 has 14 residues. Germline CDR1 is SGHTA and CDR2 is FQGNSA. V was pared by 5 bases and J by 5 bases, with 4 bases of the junction left unmatched. CDR3 bases: TGTGCCAGCAGCCTTAGCGGGAGGGGGGAGACCCAGTACTTC. It specifies CASSLSGRGETQYF.

This clonotype was recorded at least ten times. V usage is TRBV28 and J usage is TRBJ2-7; D perhaps matches TRBD2 (6 bases). Per germline, CDR1 MDHEN and CDR2 SYDVKM. The CDR3 length is 12 residues. The V gene lost 5 bases and the J gene lost 5 bases, with 10 bases spanning the gap. CDR3 protein: CASSAGIHEQYF. CDR3 coding DNA: TGTGCCAGCAGTGCGGGAATACACGAGCAGTACTTC. The full variable domain, rest sourced from reference TRBV28 and TRBJ2-7, is DVKVTQSSRYLVKRTGEKVFLECVQDMDHENMFWYRQDPGLGLRLIYFSYDVKMKEKGDIPEGYSVSREKKERFSLILESASTNQTSMYLCASSAGIHEQYFGPGTRLTVT.

The chain joins TRBV29-1 to TRBJ1-2; possible D gene TRBD1, 5 bases. This CDR3 spans 11 amino acids. The germline V gene has CDR1 SQVTM and CDR2 ANQGSEA. The V and J ends lost 7 bases and 7 bases respectively, with 13 bases between them. The CDR3 region has the DNA TGCAGCGGGACCGACAGTTGTGGCTACACCTTC. It translates to CSGTDSCGYTF.

The gene calls are TRBV10-3 and TRBJ2-3; D is uncertain. Germline CDR1 and CDR2: ENHRY and SYGVKD. Trimming pared 0 bases from V and 4 bases from J, leaving 17 bases between. CDR3 length: 17 amino acids. The CDR3 here is CAISESKGLSGADTQYF. The CDR3 nucleotides read TGTGCCATCAGTGAGTCGAAAGGCCTTTCGGGCGCAGATACGCAGTATTTT.

This clonotype was observed a handful of times. The J gene is TRBJ2-5, the V gene TRBV29-1; D remains unclear. There are 14 residues in the CDR3. CDR1 SQVTM and CDR2 ANQGSEA come from the germline V gene. The CDR3 sequence: CSYRDLHKRGTQYF. The CDR3 DNA reads TGCAGTTATCGCGATCTGCACAAGAGAGGGACCCAGTACTTC.

This clonotype occurred a few times. This chain uses TRBV4-2 with TRBJ2-1; D remains ambiguous. Trimming pared 0 bases from V and 2 bases from J, leaving 8 bases between. The germline gives CDR1 LGHNA, CDR2 YNFKEQ. This CDR3 contains 15 residues. The CDR3 DNA is TGTGCCAGCAGCCAAGAGGGCGGAGCCTACAATGAGCAGTTCTTC. It codes for CASSQEGGAYNEQFF.

The chain is built from TRBV9 and TRBJ1-5, with no clear D. V lost 0 bases, J lost 4 bases, and 8 bases lay in between. CDR3 length: 14 residues. Germline-derived CDR1 and CDR2 are SGDLS and YYNGEE. Written as DNA, the CDR3 is TGTGCCAGCAGCGTAGGGGAAAGAAATCAGCCCCAGCATTTT. It is translated as CASSVGERNQPQHF.

The chain has TRBV25-1 and TRBJ2-1; 7 positions agree with TRBD1. Germline CDR1 reads MGHDK; CDR2 reads SYGVNS. Germline trimming cut 4 bases from V and 6 bases from J; bases unmatched to any gene: 3. The CDR3 length is 13 residues. CDR3 DNA sequence: TGTGCCAGCAGTGTTTCAGGGGGCAATGAGCAGTTCTTC. It encodes CASSVSGGNEQFF.